A single sample is the source of the 21 T cell receptor beta chains below, sequenced in a study of blood T cell repertoires in COVID-19. TCRdb's table, derived via immunoSEQ multiplex PCR, lists solely in-frame clones and lacks some. Of 300,000 to 400,000 clones listed, 70% to 90% were seen once; the top ten hold 7.2%. The sample consisted of peripheral blood. Receptors originate from a human donor in a cohort sampled during active COVID-19.

This chain connects TRBV6-1 to TRBJ2-6, with a possible D match to TRBD1 (5 bases). Deletions cut 6 bases from V and 1 base from J, with 10 bases between. Germline V gene sequence: CDR1 MNHNS, CDR2 SASEGT. The CDR3 is made up of 15 amino acids. CDR3 sequence reads: CASSHKGSGANVLTF. CDR3 DNA: TGTGCCAGCAGCCATAAGGGGTCTGGGGCCAACGTCCTGACTTTC.

The chain couples TRBV19 to TRBJ1-4, with TRBD1 matching 8 bases. The V gene end was trimmed by 6 bases and the J gene end by 8 bases; junction bases not matched to a gene: 14. This CDR3 is 16 amino acids long. Looked up from germline, CDR1 is LNHDA and CDR2 is SQIVND (reference sequence). CDR3 loop: CASRLHSGQGYEKLFF. DNA for the CDR3: TGTGCCAGTAGGCTACATAGCGGACAGGGATACGAAAAACTGTTTTTT.

This clone has a handful of counts. CDR3 nucleotides: TGTGCCAGCAGCTTAAGACAGGGCATAGGTAGCGATGGCTACACCTTC. As protein: CASSLRQGIGSDGYTF. V and J are TRBV7-9 and TRBJ1-2; 7 bases fit TRBD1. The CDR3 sequence is 16 residues long. V shed 2 bases and J 6 bases; nucleotides not matched to a gene: 12. Germline loops: CDR1 SEHNR, CDR2 FQNEAQ (reference sequence).

The chain is built from TRBV7-9 and TRBJ2-2; TRBD2 is a possible D gene (6 bases). Trimming removed 5 bases from V and 2 bases from J, with 12 bases in between. The CDR3 is made up of 15 amino acids. Looked up from germline, CDR1 is SEHNR and CDR2 is FQNEAQ (reference sequence). CDR3 protein: CASSPGVSNTGELFF. The CDR3 nucleotides are TGTGCCAGCAGCCCGGGAGTATCTAACACCGGGGAGCTGTTTTTT.

The chain carries TRBV29-1 and TRBJ1-3; possible D gene TRBD1, 5 bases. The CDR3 runs 13 residues. The V gene's germline CDR1 is SQVTM and CDR2 ANQGSEA. V was cut by 3 bases and J by 4 bases, with 10 bases left in between. CDR3 nucleotide sequence: TGCAGCGTTGAGGAGACAGCCGGAAACACCATATATTTT. Protein product: CSVEETAGNTIYF.

The chain has TRBV21-1 and TRBJ1-2; the table's D gene call, TRBD1, was not cross checked with the DNA. TRBV21-1 is designated a pseudogene. The CDR3 is 14 amino acids. CDR3 region: CASSKVSRGLGYTF. The CDR3 nucleotides are TGTGCCAGCAGCAAAGTGTCCAGGGGGCTTGGCTACACCTTC.

The chain recombines TRBV18 with TRBJ1-5; TRBD1 might be the D (6 bases). The CDR3 runs to 14 residues. Per the germline V gene, CDR1 is KGHSH and CDR2 is LQKENI. Trimming cost V 6 bases and J 5 bases, with 14 bases left between them. CDR3 in DNA: TGTGCCAGCTCCCTAACGGACAGCTATCAGCCCCAGCATTTT. It codes for CASSLTDSYQPQHF.

CDR3 coding DNA: TGTGCCAGCTCACCTCCCGGACAGAATAATTCACCCCTCCACTTT. Translated, it gives CASSPPGQNNSPLHF. The chain joins TRBV18 to TRBJ1-6; perhaps TRBD1 as D (6 bases). V lost 3 bases, J lost 5 bases, and 11 bases lay in between. Per the germline V gene, CDR1 is KGHSH and CDR2 is LQKENI. This CDR3 comprises 15 residues.

V and J are TRBV6-5 and TRBJ1-2; a possible D gene is TRBD1 (6 bases). The V end lost 8 bases, the J end lost 7 bases, and 23 bases lay between the germline ends. The germline V gene has CDR1 MNHEY and CDR2 SVGAGI. The CDR3 is 15 amino acids. The CDR3: CASGAFRGFRSGYTF. The CDR3 DNA reads as TGTGCCAGCGGGGCTTTCAGGGGATTTCGGAGTGGCTACACCTTC.

This clone was picked up many times. The chain carries TRBV21-1 and TRBJ1-3. TRBV21-1 is flagged as a pseudogene. The CDR3 loop spans 12 amino acids. The CDR3 sequence: CASTPLGNTIYF. Written as DNA, the CDR3 is TGTGCCAGCACCCCTCTAGGAAACACCATATATTTT.

The genes are TRBV9 and TRBJ2-7; D may be TRBD1 (6 bases). From germline, CDR1 is SGDLS and CDR2 YYNGEE. V was shortened by 0 bases and J by 4 bases, with 11 bases between the two germline ends. The CDR3 runs 14 residues. The CDR3 nucleotides are TGTGCCAGCAGCGTAGAGGTGGGGGCGTACGAGCAGTACTTC. Residues: CASSVEVGAYEQYF. The whole variable domain, filled in from reference TRBV9 and TRBJ2-7, reads DSGVTQTPKHLITATGQRVTLRCSPRSGDLSVYWYQQSLDQGLQFLIQYYNGEERAKGNILERFSAQQFPDLHSELNLSSLELGDSALYFCASSVEVGAYEQYFGPGTRLTVT.

The chain combines TRBV30 with TRBJ1-3; no clear D. Trimming removed 4 bases from V and 3 bases from J, with 10 bases in between. Per germline, CDR1 GTSNPN and CDR2 SVGIG (reference sequence). The CDR3 has 13 residues. The CDR3 region is CAWNRFGGNTIYF. In DNA form, the CDR3 reads TGTGCCTGGAACCGGTTCGGTGGAAACACCATATATTTT.

This clone has more than one count but fewer than ten. CDR3 loop: CASSPQGAVQFNEKLFF. CDR3 coding DNA: TGTGCCAGCAGTCCCCAGGGGGCCGTACAGTTTAATGAAAAACTGTTTTTT. This sequence joins TRBV6-6 and TRBJ1-4; 8 bases align to TRBD1. The CDR3 extends over 17 amino acids. V lost 5 bases, J lost 4 bases, and 12 bases stayed unmatched. CDR1 is MNHNY, CDR2 SVGAGI, per germline (reference sequence).

This chain connects TRBV18 to TRBJ1-2, with 7 bases fitting TRBD1. Germline V gene lookup returns CDR1 KGHSH and CDR2 LQKENI. The V segment lost 3 bases and the J segment 1 base; nucleotides outside the gene matches: 2. The CDR3 length is 14 residues. CDR3 loop: CASSPAGGNYGYTF. The CDR3 DNA follows: TGTGCCAGCTCACCGGCAGGGGGTAACTATGGCTACACCTTC. The full variable domain, in which reference TRBV18 and TRBJ1-2 provide the parts outside the CDR3, is NAGVMQNPRHLVRRRGQEARLRCSPMKGHSHVYWYRQLPEEGLKFMVYLQKENIIDESGMPKERFSAEFPKEGPSILRIQQVVRGDSAAYFCASSPAGGNYGYTFGSGTRLTVV.

Comments on this clone: Other nucleotide sequences in the sample specify the same CDR3. The J gene is TRBJ1-2, the V gene TRBV5-4; D might be TRBD1 (6 bases). The CDR3 covers 15 residues. V was cut by 0 bases and J by 2 bases, with 11 bases left in between. Germline values: CDR1 SGHNT, CDR2 YYREEE (reference sequence). CDR3 bases: TGTGCCAGCAGCTTGGGTGGTACAGGGAACTATGGCTACACCTTC. Its protein is CASSLGGTGNYGYTF.

The chain carries TRBV27 and TRBJ2-7; 8 bases agree with TRBD1. The CDR3 consists of 14 residues. Germline values: CDR1 MNHEY, CDR2 SMNVEV (reference sequence). V lost 10 bases, J lost 6 bases, and 14 bases stayed unmatched. Written as DNA, the CDR3 is TGTGCCACCTGCGAACAGGGGGGCCGGTGCGAGCAGTACTTC. Translating it yields CATCEQGGRCEQYF.

V is TRBV29-1 and J is TRBJ1-1, with TRBD1 identical over 8 bases. The germline V gene encodes CDR1 SQVTM and CDR2 ANQGSEA. V was pared by 7 bases and J by 3 bases, with 7 bases of the junction left unmatched. The CDR3 has 13 residues. CDR3 amino acids: CSGRTGLDTEAFF. CDR3 DNA sequence: TGCAGCGGCCGGACAGGGTTGGACACTGAAGCTTTCTTT.

Here the CDR3 reads CASSERGPATNSPLHF. CDR3 DNA: TGTGCCAGCAGTGAAAGGGGCCCGGCGACAAATTCACCCCTCCACTTT. The genes are TRBV2 and TRBJ1-6, with TRBD1 as a possible D gene (5 bases). The CDR3 runs 16 residues. V lost 2 bases to trimming and J lost 7 bases, with 15 bases between them. CDR1 is SNHLY, CDR2 FYNNEI, per germline.

This clone was seen a few times. This chain links TRBV5-4 with TRBJ1-2; D call uncertain. This CDR3 has 13 residues. V was shortened by 3 bases and J by 5 bases, with 11 bases between the two germline ends. Germline CDR1 and CDR2: SGHNT and YYREEE (reference sequence). DNA of the CDR3: TGTGCCAGCAGCTCAATAGGACTTTATGGCTACACCTTC. This codes for CASSSIGLYGYTF.

This chain joins TRBV18 and TRBJ1-4, with D possibly TRBD1 on 5 matching bases. This CDR3 comprises 16 residues. Germline CDR1 is KGHSH and CDR2 is LQKENI. The ends were cut back, 3 bases at V and 2 bases at J, with 13 bases in the middle. CDR3 in DNA: TGTGCCAGCTCACCCCAACCCGGGGGGACTAATGAAAAACTGTTTTTT. Its protein product is CASSPQPGGTNEKLFF.

The chain couples TRBV2 to TRBJ1-5; the D gene is possibly TRBD1 (6 bases). Trimming took 6 bases from V and 3 from J, leaving 9 bases between them. The CDR3 is made up of 13 amino acids. CDR1 SNHLY and CDR2 FYNNEI come from the germline V gene. This CDR3 reads CASSRDNNQPQHF. CDR3 in DNA: TGTGCCAGCAGCCGGGACAACAATCAGCCCCAGCATTTT.